The sequence of this T cell receptor (beta chain) was determined in a study of CD8 T cells in ankylosing spondylitis (dated by TCRdb to 2016 to 2017). Broadly, across the study: The study profiled T cell receptor beta repertoires in healthy donors and ankylosing spondylitis patients to find disease-linked TCR variants. The full study cohort was made up of approximately 24 ankylosing spondylitis patients and some 100 healthy donors. Peripheral blood was sampled, and synovial fluid was also collected from ankylosing spondylitis patients. Overall study outcomes, separate from this receptor: Some motif variants were previously reported in synovial fluid and blood of reactive arthritis patients, suggesting common disease-initiation mechanisms. A TCR beta motif made up of several highly homologous amino acid variants appeared to be characteristic of blood from ankylosing spondylitis patients. The disease-linked clones were reported as significantly enriched in matched synovial fluid samples from ankylosing spondylitis patients. A CD8+ phenotype was shown by the disease-linked clones, which were found at relatively low frequencies in peripheral blood.

Sequenced on an Illumina HiSeq 2500. Quantitative 5'-RACE with molecular barcodes was used to prepare TCR beta libraries. As for the original processing: A new computational method based on a probabilistic model of VDJ rearrangement was used to identify disease-linked TCR variants. In TCRdb, the public reads were trimmed at Q25 with fastp and aligned with MiXCR, with productive beta chains retained. Every CDR3 protein is listed once, alongside the most common genes and DNA of its rows. In this record, the V and J calls reflect TCRdb's handling and not the investigators' own analysis. Across this sample there are about 240,000 distinct CDR3 sequences, with 7% to 10% seen only once. The top ten clonotypes cover approximately 4.8% of the sample. This clonotype was seen many times. The antigen it binds to is not known. Per-nucleotide qualities are absent, and no much larger clonotype sits a single base away.

The CDR3 holds 16 amino acids from the cysteine to the phenylalanine. Only CDR3 DNA is held: 48 bases, read in frame from base 1. Looking up the germline V gene yields CDR1 SGHVS and CDR2 FQNEAQ. Relative to germline, V is missing 5 bases and J is missing 3 bases, with 7 bases of the junction outside any gene match. Specimen: blood, either unsorted or a sorted T cell fraction (not recorded which). This clonotype was obtained from a female donor with ankylosing spondylitis or in good health (not recorded which). The V and J genes are TRBV7-8 and TRBJ2-2, and 9 junction bases match TRBD2. The CDR3 protein sequence reads: CASSQAGGGYTGELFF. The DNA is TGTGCCAGCAGCCAAGCGGGAGGCGGGTACACCGGGGAGCTGTTTTTT.